Listed here are 32 T cell receptor beta chains from one sample, sequenced in a study of cytotoxic CD8 clonotypes in ibrutinib-treated CLL. The table came from immunoSEQ multiplex PCR; TCRdb's copy has only in-frame clones and leaves some out. The sample has over 45,000 clones; around 55% are singletons. The material was PBMCs, obtained after 24 months of ibrutinib treatment. Receptors were obtained from a human donor with chronic lymphocytic leukemia.

The chain is built from TRBV2 and TRBJ2-1; perhaps TRBD2 as D (6 bases). The CDR3 runs 12 residues. Germline CDR1 and CDR2: SNHLY and FYNNEI. V lost 4 bases and J lost 9, with 10 bases in between. The CDR3 sequence: CASSGLAIEQFF. CDR3 nucleotides: TGTGCCAGCAGTGGGCTAGCGATTGAGCAGTTCTTC. Combining the CDR3 with reference TRBV2 and TRBJ2-1 gives the whole variable domain EPEVTQTPSHQVTQMGQEVILRCVPISNHLYFYWYRQILGQKVEFLVSFYNNEISEKSEIFDDQFSVERPDGSNFTLKIRSTKLEDSAMYFCASSGLAIEQFFGPGTRLTVL.

This chain uses TRBV9 with TRBJ2-1; TRBD1 might be the D (5 bases). The V end lost 2 bases, the J end lost 5 bases, and 11 bases lay between the germline ends. CDR3 length: 14 amino acids. In germline, CDR1 is SGDLS, CDR2 YYNGEE. CDR3 residues: CASSVRVGDNEQFF. The CDR3 DNA sequence: TGTGCCAGCAGCGTCAGGGTAGGGGACAATGAGCAGTTCTTC.

The rearrangement links TRBV19 to TRBJ2-5; 10 bases align to TRBD2. CDR1 and CDR2 from the germline V gene are LNHDA and SQIVND (reference sequence). The CDR3 is 16 amino acids. The junction had 3 bases not matched to a gene; V was cut back by 1 base and J by 1 base. CDR3: CASSIVSGRLQETQYF. The CDR3 bases are TGTGCCAGTAGTATAGTTAGCGGGAGGCTCCAAGAGACCCAGTACTTC.

For the CDR3, the DNA is TGTGCCAGCAGCTTACGGATGTTTGGGGGCTACACCTTC. It is translated as CASSLRMFGGYTF. This chain joins TRBV7-2 and TRBJ1-2, with no clear D. Germline loops: CDR1 SGHTA, CDR2 FQGNSA. The CDR3 covers 13 residues. The V gene lost 2 bases and the J gene lost 8 bases, with 12 bases spanning the gap.

The chain couples TRBV21-1 to TRBJ2-5; TRBD1 is the table's D call, not checked against the DNA. TRBV21-1 is termed a pseudogene. The length of the CDR3 is 18 residues. The CDR3 sequence is CASSKGQGAMLLGETQYF. For the CDR3, the DNA is TGTGCCAGCAGCAAAGGTCAGGGGGCGATGCTCCTCGGGGAGACCCAGTACTTC.

The rearrangement links TRBV19 to TRBJ1-5; perhaps TRBD1 as D (5 bases). The CDR3 contains 18 residues. Deletions cut 7 bases from V and 1 base from J, with 23 bases between. Per the germline V gene, CDR1 is LNHDA and CDR2 is SQIVND (reference sequence). The CDR3 here is CASNSPGGGAGSNQPQHF. In DNA form, the CDR3 reads TGTGCCAGTAATTCACCCGGGGGAGGGGCCGGGAGCAATCAGCCCCAGCATTTT.

This chain links TRBV7-2 with TRBJ2-7, with D perhaps matching TRBD1 (6 bases). Germline assignment: CDR1 SGHTA and CDR2 FQGNSA. Deletions cut 7 bases from V and 2 bases from J, with 15 bases between. This CDR3 has 14 amino acids. The CDR3 nucleotides read TGTGCCAGCACCCCAGGGGCAGGAACCTACGAGCAGTACTTC. This sequence encodes CASTPGAGTYEQYF.

The genes are TRBV14 and TRBJ1-2; D gene unclear. CDR1 SGHDN and CDR2 FVKESK come from the germline V gene. The CDR3 has 15 residues. The V end was cut by 0 bases, the J end by 3 bases, with 11 bases between. Here the CDR3 DNA reads TGTGCCAGCAGCCAAGACTTTGGTCACTACTATGGCTACACCTTC. Translating gives CASSQDFGHYYGYTF.

The chain combines TRBV7-9 with TRBJ2-3; D possibly uses TRBD1 or TRBD2 (5 bases each). The germline V gene encodes CDR1 SEHNR and CDR2 FQNEAQ (reference sequence). V was pared by 4 bases and J by 4 bases, with 9 bases between. The CDR3 has 13 amino acids. CDR3 coding DNA: TGTGCCAGCAGCTCGGGACCGTCAGATACGCAGTATTTT. Its protein product is CASSSGPSDTQYF.

This clone has more than one count but fewer than ten. CDR3 sequence (DNA): TGTGCCAGCAGTACCCGGGGCGGGAGCTCCTACAATGAGCAGTTCTTC. It yields the protein CASSTRGGSSYNEQFF. V is TRBV28 and J is TRBJ2-1; TRBD2 agrees at 7 bases. The CDR3 spans 16 residues. Looked up from germline, CDR1 is MDHEN and CDR2 is SYDVKM. V lost 5 bases, J lost 0 bases, and 7 bases stayed unmatched. The variable domain in full, completed from reference TRBV28 and TRBJ2-1, reads DVKVTQSSRYLVKRTGEKVFLECVQDMDHENMFWYRQDPGLGLRLIYFSYDVKMKEKGDIPEGYSVSREKKERFSLILESASTNQTSMYLCASSTRGGSSYNEQFFGPGTRLTVL.

The chain carries TRBV7-2 and TRBJ2-3, with TRBD2 matching 7 bases. The CDR3 runs to 15 residues. Germline V gives CDR1 SGHTA, CDR2 FQGNSA. The V and J ends lost 4 bases and 2 bases, in that order; junction bases with no gene match: 6. CDR3 bases: TGTGCCAGCAGCTCCCTGGGAGGGTACACAGATACGCAGTATTTT. It encodes CASSSLGGYTDTQYF.

This sequence joins TRBV4-2 and TRBJ2-7; TRBD2 matches at 7 bases. The germline V gene encodes CDR1 LGHNA and CDR2 YNFKEQ. Germline trimming cut 6 bases from V and 3 bases from J; bases unmatched to any gene: 8. This CDR3 is built from 14 residues. The CDR3 region is CASSFAGAGYEQYF. In DNA form, the CDR3 reads TGTGCCAGCAGTTTCGCGGGAGCGGGCTACGAGCAGTACTTC.

V and J are TRBV5-1 and TRBJ2-7; D not resolved. Per the germline V gene, CDR1 is SGHRS and CDR2 is YFSETQ. V lost 4 bases, J lost 3 bases, and 5 bases lay in between. CDR3 size: 11 residues. CDR3 in amino acids: CASSTHYEQYF. CDR3 DNA: TGCGCCAGCAGCACGCACTACGAGCAGTACTTC.

In its sample, this clone was seen once. The V gene is TRBV11-3, the J gene TRBJ1-4, with 7 bases matching TRBD1. V lost 4 bases and J lost 7; bases outside the gene matches: 6. CDR3 length: 14 residues. Germline CDR1 is SGHNT and CDR2 is YENEEA. Here the CDR3 reads CASSSRQGTEKLFF. The CDR3 DNA reads as TGTGCCAGCAGCTCCCGACAGGGAACTGAAAAACTGTTTTTT. Full variable domain (missing parts from reference TRBV11-3 and TRBJ1-4): EAGVVQSPRYKIIEKKQPVAFWCNPISGHNTLYWYLQNLGQGPELLIRYENEEAVDDSQLPKDRFSAERLKGVDSTLKIQPAELGDSAVYLCASSSRQGTEKLFFGSGTQLSVL.

The rearrangement joins TRBV30 to TRBJ1-2; D possibly corresponds to TRBD1 (5 bases). Looked up from germline, CDR1 is GTSNPN and CDR2 is SVGIG (reference sequence). V dropped 4 bases and J dropped 0 bases, with 12 bases sitting between them. This CDR3 spans 14 amino acids. Here the CDR3 DNA reads TGTGCCTGGACGCCCGGGGGAACTAACTATGGCTACACCTTC. The encoded protein is CAWTPGGTNYGYTF. Full variable domain (rest looked up from reference TRBV30 and TRBJ1-2): SQTIHQWPATLVQPVGSPLSLECTVEGTSNPNLYWYRQAAGRGLQLLFYSVGIGQISSEVPQNLSASRPQDRQFILSSKKLLLSDSGFYLCAWTPGGTNYGYTFGSGTRLTVV.

This chain connects TRBV5-1 to TRBJ2-7; 13 bases match TRBD2. The CDR3 contains 15 residues. The V and J ends lost 4 bases and 2 bases, in that order; junction bases with no gene match: 3. The germline gives CDR1 SGHRS, CDR2 YFSETQ. The CDR3 reads CASSATSGRAYEQYF. The CDR3 region has the DNA TGCGCCAGCAGCGCCACTAGCGGGAGGGCCTACGAGCAGTACTTC.

The chain joins TRBV11-3 to TRBJ2-7; 10 bases agree with TRBD1. The CDR3 spans 16 residues. V gave up 5 bases and J gave up 1 base; unmatched junction bases: 8. From germline, CDR1 is SGHNT and CDR2 YENEEA. As DNA, the CDR3 is TGTGCCAGCAGCACTGGGACAGGGGACTGGTCCTACGAGCAGTACTTC. Translation: CASSTGTGDWSYEQYF.

This clone showed up just once. J is TRBJ1-6 and V is TRBV6-6; D not resolved. CDR3 length equals 15 residues. Germline CDR1 and CDR2: MNHNY and SVGAGI (reference sequence). Trimming took 6 bases from V and 0 from J, leaving 9 bases between them. The CDR3 sequence: CASSPQSSYNSPLHF. In DNA, the CDR3 is TGTGCCAGCAGCCCACAGAGCTCCTATAATTCACCCCTCCACTTT.

V and J are TRBV19 and TRBJ2-7, with 11 nucleotides matching TRBD2. The germline CDR1 and CDR2 sequences are LNHDA and SQIVND (reference sequence). Trimming removed 4 bases from V and 5 bases from J; junction bases left unmatched: 10. The CDR3 spans 16 residues. The CDR3: CASSTRVAGGKHEQYF. The CDR3 coding sequence is TGTGCCAGTAGTACCCGAGTAGCGGGAGGGAAACACGAGCAGTACTTC.

This chain links TRBV18 with TRBJ2-2; D possibly corresponds to TRBD1 (5 bases). This CDR3 comprises 16 residues. Germline V CDR1 and CDR2: KGHSH, LQKENI. Trimming stripped 2 bases from V and 6 bases from J, with 16 bases between. As DNA, the CDR3 is TGTGCCAGCTCACCATTAGGTCGGCAGGGCGCCGGGGAGCTGTTTTTT. Translation gives CASSPLGRQGAGELFF.

The chain has TRBV5-6 and TRBJ2-4; unclear D gene. Germline V CDR1 and CDR2: SGHDT, YYEEEE. This CDR3 is 14 amino acids long. V lost 2 bases, J lost 1 base, and 7 bases lay in between. The CDR3 DNA sequence: TGTGCCAGCAGCTTTGTAGGGGCCAAAAACATTCAGTACTTC. As protein: CASSFVGAKNIQYF.

This clone was counted once. This chain uses TRBV27 with TRBJ2-1; possible D gene TRBD1, 5 bases. Deletions cut 7 bases from V and 9 bases from J, with 19 bases between. This CDR3 spans 14 amino acids. Per germline, CDR1 MNHEY and CDR2 SMNVEV (reference sequence). CDR3 coding DNA: TGTGCCAGCAAGTTAGGGGTCTCTGGGATTGAGCAGTTCTTC. This sequence encodes CASKLGVSGIEQFF.

This chain links TRBV6-5 with TRBJ2-2; D call uncertain. Germline V gene lookup returns CDR1 MNHEY and CDR2 SVGAGI. V lost 2 bases and J lost 1, with 8 bases in between. The CDR3 totals 15 residues. The CDR3 region has the DNA TGTGCCAGCAGTTACGTAGGCGGGAACACCGGGGAGCTGTTTTTT. It is translated as CASSYVGGNTGELFF.

The rearrangement links TRBV28 to TRBJ1-4; D not resolved. From germline, CDR1 is MDHEN and CDR2 SYDVKM. The CDR3 loop spans 12 amino acids. Trimming pared 3 bases from V and 10 bases from J, leaving 9 bases between. The CDR3: CASSFQPGKLFF. As DNA, the CDR3 is TGTGCCAGCAGTTTTCAGCCAGGAAAACTGTTTTTT.

This clone has only a few counts. The J gene is TRBJ2-1, the V gene TRBV2; 7 bases agree with TRBD2. The CDR3 consists of 15 residues. From germline, CDR1 is SNHLY and CDR2 FYNNEI. Germline trimming cut 7 bases from V and 8 bases from J; bases unmatched to any gene: 14. CDR3 amino acids: CASTIGGRMSDEQFF. In DNA form, the CDR3 reads TGTGCCAGCACCATAGGCGGGAGAATGAGCGATGAGCAGTTCTTC.

The chain carries TRBV7-9 and TRBJ2-3; 9 positions agree with TRBD1. Trimming removed 1 base from V and 3 bases from J; junction bases left unmatched: 2. CDR3 length: 15 residues. From germline, CDR1 is SEHNR and CDR2 FQNEAQ (reference sequence). CDR3 sequence reads: CASSLEGQGTDTQYF. CDR3 in DNA: TGTGCCAGCAGCTTAGAAGGACAGGGGACAGATACGCAGTATTTT.

The chain recombines TRBV27 with TRBJ2-5; no reliable D call. Trimming shortened V by 5 bases and J by 5 bases, and 6 bases separated the two germline ends. CDR1 and CDR2 from the germline V gene are MNHEY and SMNVEV (reference sequence). The CDR3 sequence is 11 residues long. For the CDR3, the DNA is TGTGCCAGCAGTCGTGGGGAGACCCAGTACTTC. It is translated as CASSRGETQYF.

The chain recombines TRBV11-2 with TRBJ2-7; D is unresolved. Germline CDR1 is SGHAT and CDR2 is FQNNGV. Trimming shortened V by 5 bases and J by 7 bases, and 9 bases separated the two germline ends. This CDR3 is 11 amino acids long. The CDR3 DNA is TGTGCCAGCAGCCCTACCTTAGAGCAGTACTTC. It encodes CASSPTLEQYF.

The chain uses TRBV18 and TRBJ2-3; unclear D gene. The CDR3 length is 12 residues. Trimming stripped 4 bases from V and 3 bases from J, with 5 bases between. The V gene's germline CDR1 is KGHSH and CDR2 LQKENI. The CDR3 loop is CASSLDTDTQYF. The CDR3 nucleotides read TGTGCCAGCTCACTAGATACAGATACGCAGTATTTT.

This chain uses TRBV11-2 with TRBJ2-1; no firm D call. The CDR3 is made up of 15 amino acids. V shed 6 bases and J shed 7 bases, with 19 bases lying between them. Germline V gives CDR1 SGHAT, CDR2 FQNNGV. The CDR3 reads CASRSLRLSQNEQFF. In nucleotides, the CDR3 is TGTGCCAGCAGATCACTTAGGTTGTCGCAGAATGAGCAGTTCTTC.

The chain uses TRBV9 and TRBJ1-6; D not certain. The CDR3 is 13 residues long. The ends were cut back, 3 bases at V and 10 bases at J, with 11 bases in the middle. CDR1 is SGDLS, CDR2 YYNGEE, per germline. The CDR3 coding sequence is TGTGCCAGCAGCGCAAGGCCCGCCTCACCCCTCCACTTT. Protein product: CASSARPASPLHF.

The genes are TRBV20-1 and TRBJ2-3; the D is unclear. Trimming shortened V by 3 bases and J by 6 bases, and 7 bases separated the two germline ends. Germline CDR1 and CDR2: DFQATT and SNEGSKA (reference sequence). The CDR3 loop spans 11 amino acids. This chain's CDR3 is CSARGFDTQYF. CDR3 DNA: TGCAGTGCTAGGGGGTTCGATACGCAGTATTTT.